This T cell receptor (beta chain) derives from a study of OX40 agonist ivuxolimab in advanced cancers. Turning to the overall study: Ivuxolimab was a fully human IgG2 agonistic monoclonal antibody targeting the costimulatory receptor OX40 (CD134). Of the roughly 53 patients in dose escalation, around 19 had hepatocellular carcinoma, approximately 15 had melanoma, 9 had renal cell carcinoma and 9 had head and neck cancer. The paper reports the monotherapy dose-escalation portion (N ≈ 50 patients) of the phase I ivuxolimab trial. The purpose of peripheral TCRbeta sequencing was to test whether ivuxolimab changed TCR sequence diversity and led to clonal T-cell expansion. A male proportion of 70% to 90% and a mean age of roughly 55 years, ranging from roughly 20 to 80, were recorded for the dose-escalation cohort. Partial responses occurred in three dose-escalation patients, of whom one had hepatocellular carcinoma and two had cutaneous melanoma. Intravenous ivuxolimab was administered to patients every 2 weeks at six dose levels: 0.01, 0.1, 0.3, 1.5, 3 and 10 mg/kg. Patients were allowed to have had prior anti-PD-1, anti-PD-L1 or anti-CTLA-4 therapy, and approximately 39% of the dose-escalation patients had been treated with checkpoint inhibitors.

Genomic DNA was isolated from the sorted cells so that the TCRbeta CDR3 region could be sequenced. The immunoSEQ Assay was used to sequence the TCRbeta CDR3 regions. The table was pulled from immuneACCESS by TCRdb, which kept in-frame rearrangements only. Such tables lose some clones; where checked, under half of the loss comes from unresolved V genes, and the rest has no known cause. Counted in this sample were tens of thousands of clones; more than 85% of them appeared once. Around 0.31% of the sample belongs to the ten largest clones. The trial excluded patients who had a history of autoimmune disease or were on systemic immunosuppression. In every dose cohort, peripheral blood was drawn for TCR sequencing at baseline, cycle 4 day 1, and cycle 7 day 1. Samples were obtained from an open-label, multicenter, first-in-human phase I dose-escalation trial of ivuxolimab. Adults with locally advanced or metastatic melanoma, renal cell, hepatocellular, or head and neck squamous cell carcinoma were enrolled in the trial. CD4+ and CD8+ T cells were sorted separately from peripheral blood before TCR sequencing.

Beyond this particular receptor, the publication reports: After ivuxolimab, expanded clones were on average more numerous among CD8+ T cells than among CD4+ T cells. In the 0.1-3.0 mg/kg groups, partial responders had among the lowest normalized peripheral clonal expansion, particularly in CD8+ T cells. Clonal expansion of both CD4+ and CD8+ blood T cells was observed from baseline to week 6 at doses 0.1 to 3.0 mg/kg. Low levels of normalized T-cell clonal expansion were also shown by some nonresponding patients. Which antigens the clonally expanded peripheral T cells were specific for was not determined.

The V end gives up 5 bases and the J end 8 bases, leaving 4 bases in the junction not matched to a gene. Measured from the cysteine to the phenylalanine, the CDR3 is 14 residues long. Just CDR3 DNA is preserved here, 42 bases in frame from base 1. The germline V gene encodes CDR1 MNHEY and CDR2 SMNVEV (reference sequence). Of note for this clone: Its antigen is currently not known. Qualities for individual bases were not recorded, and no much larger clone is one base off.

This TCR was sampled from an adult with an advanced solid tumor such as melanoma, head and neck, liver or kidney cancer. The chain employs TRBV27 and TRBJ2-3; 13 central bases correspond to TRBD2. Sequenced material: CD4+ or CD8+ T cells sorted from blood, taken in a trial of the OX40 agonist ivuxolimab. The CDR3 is CASSLGTSGATQYF. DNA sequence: TGTGCCAGCAGTCTGGGGACTAGCGGGGCTACGCAGTATTTT.